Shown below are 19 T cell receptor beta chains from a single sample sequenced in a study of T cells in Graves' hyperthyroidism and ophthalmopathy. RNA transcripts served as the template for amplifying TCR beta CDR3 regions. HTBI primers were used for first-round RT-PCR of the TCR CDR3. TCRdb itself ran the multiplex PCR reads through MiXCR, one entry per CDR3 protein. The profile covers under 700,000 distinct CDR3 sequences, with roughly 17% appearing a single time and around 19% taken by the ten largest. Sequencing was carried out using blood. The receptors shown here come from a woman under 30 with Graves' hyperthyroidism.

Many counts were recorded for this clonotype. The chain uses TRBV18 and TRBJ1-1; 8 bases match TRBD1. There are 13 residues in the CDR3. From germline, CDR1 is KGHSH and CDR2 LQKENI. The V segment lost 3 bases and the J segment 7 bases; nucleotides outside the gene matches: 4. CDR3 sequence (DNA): TGTGCCAGCTCACCGACAGGGGTAGGTGAAGCTTTCTTT. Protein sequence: CASSPTGVGEAFF.

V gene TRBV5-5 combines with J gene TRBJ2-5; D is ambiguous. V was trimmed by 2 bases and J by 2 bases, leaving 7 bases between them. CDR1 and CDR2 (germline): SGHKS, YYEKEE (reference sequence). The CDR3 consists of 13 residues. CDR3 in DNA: TGTGCCAGCAGCTTACAGATACAAGAGACCCAGTACTTC. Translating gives CASSLQIQETQYF.

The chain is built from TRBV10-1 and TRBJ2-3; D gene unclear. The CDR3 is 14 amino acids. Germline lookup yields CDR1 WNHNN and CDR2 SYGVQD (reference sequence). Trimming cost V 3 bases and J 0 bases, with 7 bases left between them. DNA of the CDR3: TGCGCCAGCAGTGATCCGAGGAGCACAGATACGCAGTATTTT. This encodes CASSDPRSTDTQYF.

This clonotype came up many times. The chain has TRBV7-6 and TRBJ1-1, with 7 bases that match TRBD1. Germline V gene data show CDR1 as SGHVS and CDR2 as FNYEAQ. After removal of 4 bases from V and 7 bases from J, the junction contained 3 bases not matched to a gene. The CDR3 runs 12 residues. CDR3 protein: CASSSYRGEAFF. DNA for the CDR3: TGTGCCAGCAGCTCCTACAGGGGTGAAGCTTTCTTT.

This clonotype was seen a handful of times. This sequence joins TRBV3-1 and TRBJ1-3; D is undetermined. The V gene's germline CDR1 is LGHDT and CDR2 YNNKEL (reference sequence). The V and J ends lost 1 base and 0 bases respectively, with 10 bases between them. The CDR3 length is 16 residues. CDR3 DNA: TGTGCCAGCAGCCAAGTTGGGTGGGGCTCTGGAAACACCATATATTTT. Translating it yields CASSQVGWGSGNTIYF.

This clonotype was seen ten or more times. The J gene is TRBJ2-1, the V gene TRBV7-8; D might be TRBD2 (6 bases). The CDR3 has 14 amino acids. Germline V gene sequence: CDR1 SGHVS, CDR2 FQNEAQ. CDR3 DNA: TGTGCAGTCGGGCGGGATCCGTCCTACAATGAGCAGTTCTTC. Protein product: CAVGRDPSYNEQFF.

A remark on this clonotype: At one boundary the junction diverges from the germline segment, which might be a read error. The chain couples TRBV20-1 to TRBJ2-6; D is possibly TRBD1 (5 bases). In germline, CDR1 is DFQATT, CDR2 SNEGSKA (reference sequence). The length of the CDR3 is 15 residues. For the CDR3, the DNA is TGCAGTGCTATGGCAGGGAATACTGGGGCCGACGTCCTGACTTTC. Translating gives CSAMAGNTGADVLTF.

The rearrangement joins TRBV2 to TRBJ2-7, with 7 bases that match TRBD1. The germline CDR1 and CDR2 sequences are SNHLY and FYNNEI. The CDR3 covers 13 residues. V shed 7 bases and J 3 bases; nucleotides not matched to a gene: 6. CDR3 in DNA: TGTGCCAGCAAAAAGGGGGCAATCTACGAGCAGTACTTC. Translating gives CASKKGAIYEQYF.

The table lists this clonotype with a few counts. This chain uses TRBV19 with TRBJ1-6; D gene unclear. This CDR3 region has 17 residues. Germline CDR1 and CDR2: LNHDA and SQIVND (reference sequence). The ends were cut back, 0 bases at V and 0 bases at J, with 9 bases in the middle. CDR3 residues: CASSIEAGSSYNSPLHF. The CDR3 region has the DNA TGTGCCAGTAGTATAGAGGCGGGGAGCTCCTATAATTCACCCCTCCACTTT.

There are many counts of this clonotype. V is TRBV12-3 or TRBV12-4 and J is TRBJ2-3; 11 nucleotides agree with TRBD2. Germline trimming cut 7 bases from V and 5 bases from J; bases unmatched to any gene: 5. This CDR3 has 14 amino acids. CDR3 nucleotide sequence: TGTGCCAGCATGGGGACTAGCGGTGGAGATACGCAGTATTTT. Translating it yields CASMGTSGGDTQYF.

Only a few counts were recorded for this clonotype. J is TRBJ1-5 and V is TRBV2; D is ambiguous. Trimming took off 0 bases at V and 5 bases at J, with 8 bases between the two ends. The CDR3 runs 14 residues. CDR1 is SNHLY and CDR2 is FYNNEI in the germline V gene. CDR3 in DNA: TGTGCCAGCAGTGAAGCCACACCAGATCAGCCCCAGCATTTT. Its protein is CASSEATPDQPQHF.

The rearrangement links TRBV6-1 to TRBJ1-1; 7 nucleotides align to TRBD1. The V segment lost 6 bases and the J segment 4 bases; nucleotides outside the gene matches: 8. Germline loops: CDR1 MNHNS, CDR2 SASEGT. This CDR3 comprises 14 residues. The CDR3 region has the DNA TGTGCCAGCAGAGGGACAGCCGCGGGCACTGAAGCTTTCTTT. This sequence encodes CASRGTAAGTEAFF.

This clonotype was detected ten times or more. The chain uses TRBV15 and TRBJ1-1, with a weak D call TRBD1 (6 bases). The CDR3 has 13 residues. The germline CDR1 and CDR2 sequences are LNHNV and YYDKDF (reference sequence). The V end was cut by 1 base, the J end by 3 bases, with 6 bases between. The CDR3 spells CATSRAGDTEAFF. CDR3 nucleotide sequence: TGTGCCACCAGCAGAGCAGGGGACACTGAAGCTTTCTTT.

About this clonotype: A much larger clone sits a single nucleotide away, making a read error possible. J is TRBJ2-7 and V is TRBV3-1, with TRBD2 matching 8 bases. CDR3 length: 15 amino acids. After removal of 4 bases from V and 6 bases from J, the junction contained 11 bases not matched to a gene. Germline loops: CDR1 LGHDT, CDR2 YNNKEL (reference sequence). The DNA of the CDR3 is TGTGCCAGCAGCCGAGAGACGGGAGGGCCCACCGAGCAGTACTTC. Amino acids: CASSRETGGPTEQYF.

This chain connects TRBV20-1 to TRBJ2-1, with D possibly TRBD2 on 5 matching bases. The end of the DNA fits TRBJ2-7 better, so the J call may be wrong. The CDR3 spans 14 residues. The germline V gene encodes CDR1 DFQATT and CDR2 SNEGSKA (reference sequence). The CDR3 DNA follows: TGCAGCCCATTACCGGGAAGCTCCTACAATGAGCAGTACTTC. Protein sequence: CSPLPGSSYNEQYF.

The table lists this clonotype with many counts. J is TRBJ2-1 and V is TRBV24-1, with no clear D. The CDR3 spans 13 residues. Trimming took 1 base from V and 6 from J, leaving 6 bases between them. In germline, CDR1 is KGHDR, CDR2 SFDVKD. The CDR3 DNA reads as TGTGCCACCAGTGATTTTGACCCCAATGAGCAGTTCTTC. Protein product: CATSDFDPNEQFF.

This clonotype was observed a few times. The CDR3 coding sequence is TGTGCCAGCAGTTCTACCAGACAGACCCTGATCACTGAAGCTTTCTTT. Its translation: CASSSTRQTLITEAFF. The chain joins TRBV12-3 or TRBV12-4 to TRBJ1-1; perhaps TRBD1 as D (5 bases). The CDR3 is made up of 16 amino acids. Trimming pared 4 bases from V and 4 bases from J, leaving 19 bases between.

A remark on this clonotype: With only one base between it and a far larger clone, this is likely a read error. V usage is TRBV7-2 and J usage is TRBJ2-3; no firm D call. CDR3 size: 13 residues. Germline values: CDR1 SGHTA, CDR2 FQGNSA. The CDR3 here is CASSSPGTDTQCF. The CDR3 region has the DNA TGTGCCAGCAGCTCGCCAGGCACAGATACGCAGTGTTTT.

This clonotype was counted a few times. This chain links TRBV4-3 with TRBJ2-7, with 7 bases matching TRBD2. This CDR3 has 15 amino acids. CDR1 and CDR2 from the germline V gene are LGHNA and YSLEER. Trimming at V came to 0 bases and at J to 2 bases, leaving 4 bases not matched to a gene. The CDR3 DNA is TGCGCCAGCAGCCAAGACCCTAGCGGTACCTACGAGCAGTACTTC. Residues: CASSQDPSGTYEQYF.